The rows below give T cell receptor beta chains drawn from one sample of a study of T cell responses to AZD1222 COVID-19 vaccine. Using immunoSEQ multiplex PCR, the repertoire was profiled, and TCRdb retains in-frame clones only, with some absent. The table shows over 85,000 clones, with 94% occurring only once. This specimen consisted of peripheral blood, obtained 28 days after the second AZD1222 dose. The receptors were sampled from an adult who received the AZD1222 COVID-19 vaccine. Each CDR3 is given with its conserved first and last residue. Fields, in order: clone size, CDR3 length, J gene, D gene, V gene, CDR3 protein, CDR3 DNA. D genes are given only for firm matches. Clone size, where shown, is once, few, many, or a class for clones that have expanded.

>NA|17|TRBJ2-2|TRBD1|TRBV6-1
CASSDLRTGANTGELFF
TGTGCCAGCAGTGATTTGCGGACAGGGGCGAACACCGGGGAGCTGTTTTTT
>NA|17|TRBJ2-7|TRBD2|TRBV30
CAWSGTSGRFDYYEQYF
TGTGCCTGGAGTGGGACTAGCGGGAGGTTTGATTATTACGAGCAGTACTTC
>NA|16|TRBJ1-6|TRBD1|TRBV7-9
CASSLVGTGGRSPLHF
TGTGCCAGCAGCTTAGTAGGGACAGGGGGCAGGTCACCCCTCCACTTT
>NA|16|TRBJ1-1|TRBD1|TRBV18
CASSPLAGQGYTEAFF
TGTGCCAGCTCACCCCTAGCTGGACAGGGGTACACTGAAGCTTTCTTT
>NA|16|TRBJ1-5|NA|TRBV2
CASQKGLQQPHQPQHF
TGTGCCAGCCAGAAGGGGTTGCAGCAACCTCATCAGCCCCAGCATTTT
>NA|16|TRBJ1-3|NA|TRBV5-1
CASSLGPSTEGNTIYF
TGCGCCAGCAGCTTGGGTCCCTCCACAGAGGGAAACACCATATATTTT
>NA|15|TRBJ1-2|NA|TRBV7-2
CASSLVADANYGYTF
TGTGCCAGCAGCTTAGTTGCAGACGCCAACTATGGCTACACCTTC
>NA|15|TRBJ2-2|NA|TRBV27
CASSFGWQYTGELFF
TGTGCCAGCAGTTTTGGTTGGCAGTACACCGGGGAGCTGTTTTTT
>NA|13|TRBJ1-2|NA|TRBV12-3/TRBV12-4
CASSEGKGYGYTF
TGTGCCAGCAGTGAGGGTAAGGGGTATGGCTACACCTTC
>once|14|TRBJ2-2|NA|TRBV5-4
CASSLLKYTGELFF
TGTGCCAGCAGCTTGCTCAAGTACACCGGGGAGCTGTTTTTT
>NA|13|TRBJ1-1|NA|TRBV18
CASSPRRETEAFF
TGTGCTAGCTCACCACGACGGGAGACTGAAGCTTTCTTT
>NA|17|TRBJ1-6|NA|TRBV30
CAWAVSGLSSYNSPLHF
TGTGCCTGGGCTGTCTCAGGATTGAGCTCCTATAATTCACCCCTCCACTTT
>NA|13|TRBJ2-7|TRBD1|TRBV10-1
CASSGTGRTEQYF
TGCGCCAGCAGTGGGACAGGGAGGACCGAGCAGTACTTC
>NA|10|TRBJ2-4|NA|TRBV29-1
CSAGGNIQYF
TGCAGCGCCGGGGGAAACATTCAGTACTTC
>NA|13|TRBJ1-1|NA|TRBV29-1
CSVAWGPNTEAFF
TGCAGCGTCGCTTGGGGACCGAACACTGAAGCTTTCTTT
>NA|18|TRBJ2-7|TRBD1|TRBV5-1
CASSRTGTGGPRSYEQYF
TGCGCCAGCAGTCGAACCGGGACAGGGGGCCCGCGCTCCTACGAGCAGTACTTC
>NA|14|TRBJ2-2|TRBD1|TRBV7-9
CASYRHRGSGELFF
TGTGCCAGCTACCGTCACAGGGGTTCGGGGGAGCTGTTTTTT
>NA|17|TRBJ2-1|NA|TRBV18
CASLGGLAKSSYNEQFF
TGTGCCAGCTTGGGGGGCCTAGCAAAAAGCTCCTACAATGAGCAGTTCTTC
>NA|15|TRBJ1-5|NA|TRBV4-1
CASSQEQGGYQPQHF
TGCGCCAGCAGCCAAGAACAGGGAGGATACCAGCCCCAGCATTTT
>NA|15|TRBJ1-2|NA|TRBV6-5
CASSLQGSPMDGYTF
TGTGCCAGCAGTTTACAGGGCTCCCCCATGGATGGCTACACCTTC
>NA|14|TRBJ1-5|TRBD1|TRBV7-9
CASSLPGQGIPQHF
TGTGCCAGCAGCTTACCGGGACAGGGTATACCCCAGCATTTT
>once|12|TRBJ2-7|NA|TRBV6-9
CTGVKPTYEQYF
TGTACCGGGGTCAAACCCACCTACGAGCAGTACTTC
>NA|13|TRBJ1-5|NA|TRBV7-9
CASSNISNQPQHF
TGTGCCAGCAGCAACATTAGCAATCAGCCCCAGCATTTT
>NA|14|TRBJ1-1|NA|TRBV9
CASSVGRYNTEAFF
TGTGCCAGCAGCGTAGGTCGATACAACACTGAAGCTTTCTTT
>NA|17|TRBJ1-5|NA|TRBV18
CASSPQRSVGSNQPQHF
TGTGCCAGCTCACCACAAAGGTCGGTCGGTAGCAATCAGCCCCAGCATTTT
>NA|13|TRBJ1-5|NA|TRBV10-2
CASEVGSNQPQHF
TGCGCCAGTGAGGTGGGTAGCAATCAGCCCCAGCATTTT